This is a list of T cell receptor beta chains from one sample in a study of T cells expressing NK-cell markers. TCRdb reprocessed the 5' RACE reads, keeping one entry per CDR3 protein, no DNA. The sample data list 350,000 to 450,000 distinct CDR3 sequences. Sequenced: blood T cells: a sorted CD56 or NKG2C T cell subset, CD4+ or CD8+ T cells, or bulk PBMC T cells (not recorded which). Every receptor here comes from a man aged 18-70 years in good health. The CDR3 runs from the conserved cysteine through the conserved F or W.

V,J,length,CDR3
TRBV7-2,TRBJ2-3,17,CASSLSFKGLSTDTQYF
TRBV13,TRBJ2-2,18,CASSFGLMWTSNTGELFF
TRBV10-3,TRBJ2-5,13,CAISESVPGTQYF
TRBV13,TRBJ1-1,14,CASSPRGRRTEAFF
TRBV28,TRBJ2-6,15,CASSSGHSGANVLTF
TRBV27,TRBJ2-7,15,CASSLTGTSSSEQYF
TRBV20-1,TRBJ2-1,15,CSARESARINNEQFF
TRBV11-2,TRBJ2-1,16,CASSLRAHQHVNEQFF
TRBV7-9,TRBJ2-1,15,CASSEKDRGLNEQFF
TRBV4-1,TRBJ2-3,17,CASSQDLQGGTAVTQYF
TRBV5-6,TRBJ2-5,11,CASSLWGDQYF
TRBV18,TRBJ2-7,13,CASSPLLEQGPYF
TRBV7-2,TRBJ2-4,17,CASSFGPGYLAKNIQYF
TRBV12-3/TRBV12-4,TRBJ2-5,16,CASSLLVQGLQETQYF
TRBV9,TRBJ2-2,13,CASREAATGELFF
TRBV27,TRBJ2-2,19,CASSPRARGGRTNTGELFF
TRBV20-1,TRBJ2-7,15,CSAANRDRGTHEQYF
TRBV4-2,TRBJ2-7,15,CASSQTRDRAYEQYF
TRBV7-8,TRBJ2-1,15,CASSFNRGKFDEQFF
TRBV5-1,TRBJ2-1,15,CASSLARTDPTGLFF
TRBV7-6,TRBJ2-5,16,CASSLFQGGTQETQYF
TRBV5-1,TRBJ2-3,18,CASSLGLGGRWSTDTQYF
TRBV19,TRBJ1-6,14,CASSGELDNSPLHF
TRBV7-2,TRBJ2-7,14,CASSSRAGPYEQYF
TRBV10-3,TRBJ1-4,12,CAISENGQELFF